This T cell receptor (beta chain) was identified in a study of Graves' ophthalmopathy and Graves' hyperthyroidism. Included hyperthyroidism patients were aged 18 to 65 and newly diagnosed (under 2 months' duration). Scientists amplified the TCR beta CDR3 regions from RNA transcripts. Scientists carried out first-round RT-PCR using HTBI primers and then a second-round multiplex PCR. TCRdb independently ran MiXCR on the multiplex PCR reads; one entry per CDR3 protein. The sample consists of 1 million to 1.3 million distinct CDR3 sequences, 35% to 40% of them appearing once. CDR1 is ENHRY and CDR2 is SYGVKD in the germline V gene. The CDR3 totals 16 residues. The germline V and J ends were trimmed by 6 bases and 0 bases, with 17 bases remaining between them.

The clonotype originates from an adult man with Graves' hyperthyroidism. Input material: peripheral blood or thyroid tissue (not recorded which). This sequence joins TRBV10-3 and TRBJ1-1; a possible D gene is TRBD1 (5 bases). The CDR3 loop reads CAIRVVTGTMNTEAFF. DNA of the CDR3: TGTGCCATCAGGGTGGTGACCGGGACGATGAACACTGAAGCTTTCTTT.